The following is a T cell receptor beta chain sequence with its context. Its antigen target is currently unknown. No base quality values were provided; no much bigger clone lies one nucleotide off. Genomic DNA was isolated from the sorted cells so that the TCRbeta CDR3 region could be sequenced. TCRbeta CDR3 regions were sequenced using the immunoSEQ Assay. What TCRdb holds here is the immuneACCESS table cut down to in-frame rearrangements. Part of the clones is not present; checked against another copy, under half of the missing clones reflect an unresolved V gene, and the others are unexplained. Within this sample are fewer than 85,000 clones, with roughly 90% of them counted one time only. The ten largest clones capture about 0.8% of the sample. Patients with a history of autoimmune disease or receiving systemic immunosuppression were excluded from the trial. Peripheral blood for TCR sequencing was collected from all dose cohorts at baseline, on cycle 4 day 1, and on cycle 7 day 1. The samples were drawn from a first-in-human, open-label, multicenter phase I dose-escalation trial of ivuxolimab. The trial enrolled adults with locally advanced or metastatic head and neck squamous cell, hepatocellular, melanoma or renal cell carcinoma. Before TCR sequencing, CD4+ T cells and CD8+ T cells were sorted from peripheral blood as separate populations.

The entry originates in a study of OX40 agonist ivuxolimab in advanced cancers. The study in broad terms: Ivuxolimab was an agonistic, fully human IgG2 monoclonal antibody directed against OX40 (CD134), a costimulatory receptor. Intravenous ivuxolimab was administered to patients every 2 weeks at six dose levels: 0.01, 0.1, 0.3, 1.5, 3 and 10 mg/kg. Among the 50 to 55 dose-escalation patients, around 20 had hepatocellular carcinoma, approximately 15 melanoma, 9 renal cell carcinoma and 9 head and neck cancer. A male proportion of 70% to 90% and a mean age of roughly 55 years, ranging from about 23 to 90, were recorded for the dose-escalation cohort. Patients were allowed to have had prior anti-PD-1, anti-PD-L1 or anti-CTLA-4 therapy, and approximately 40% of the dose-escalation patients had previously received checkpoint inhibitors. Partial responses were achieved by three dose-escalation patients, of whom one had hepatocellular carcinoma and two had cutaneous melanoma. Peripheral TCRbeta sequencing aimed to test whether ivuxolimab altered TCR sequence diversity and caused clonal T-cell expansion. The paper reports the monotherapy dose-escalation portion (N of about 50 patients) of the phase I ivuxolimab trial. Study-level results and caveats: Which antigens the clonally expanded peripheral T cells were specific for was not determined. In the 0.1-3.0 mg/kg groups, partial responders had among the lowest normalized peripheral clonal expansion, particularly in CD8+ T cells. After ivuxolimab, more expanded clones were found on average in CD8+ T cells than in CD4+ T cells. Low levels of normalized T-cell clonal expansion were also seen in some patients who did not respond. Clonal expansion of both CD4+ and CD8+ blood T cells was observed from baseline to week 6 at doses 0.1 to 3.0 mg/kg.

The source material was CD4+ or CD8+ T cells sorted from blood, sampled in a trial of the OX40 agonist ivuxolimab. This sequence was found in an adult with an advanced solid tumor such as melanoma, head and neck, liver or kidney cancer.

CDR3 reads: CASSLNFGGIGGYTF. In nucleotides, the sequence is TGTGCCAGCAGCTTAAACTTCGGGGGGATTGGTGGCTACACCTTC. The chain is assembled from TRBV5-6 and TRBJ1-2; the D gene is perhaps TRBD1, on 5 matching bases. Trimming takes 2 bases from V and 7 bases from J, and the germline ends sit 18 bases apart. CDR1 and CDR2, per the germline V gene, are SGHDT and YYEEEE. Its CDR3 holds 15 amino acids, cysteine through phenylalanine. Left in the record is the CDR3 DNA by itself, 45 bases read in frame from the first base. Reference TRBV5-6 and TRBJ1-2 proteins supply the regions before and after the CDR3; the full variable domain is: DAGVTQSPTHLIKTRGQQVTLRCSPKSGHDTVSWYQQALGQGPQFIFQYYEEEERQRGNFPDRFSGHQFPNYSSELNVNALLLGDSALYLCASSLNFGGIGGYTFGSGTRLTVV.